The 11 T cell receptor beta chains presented below share a single source sample, sequenced in a study of T cells in Graves' hyperthyroidism and ophthalmopathy. Researchers amplified the TCR beta CDR3 regions from RNA transcripts. The HTBI primer set was used in a first-round RT-PCR of the TCR CDR3. Using its own MiXCR run on the multiplex PCR reads, TCRdb lists one record per CDR3 protein. The sample lists some 740,000 distinct CDR3 sequences; around 15% were seen once. Specimen: blood. Every receptor here comes from a woman aged 18-29 years with Graves' hyperthyroidism.

The rearrangement links TRBV9 to TRBJ2-1; 8 nucleotides line up with TRBD1. CDR1 and CDR2 (germline): SGDLS, YYNGEE. The V and J ends lost 3 bases and 5 bases, in that order; junction bases with no gene match: 7. The CDR3 sequence is 15 residues long. CDR3 amino acids: CASSARTGTNNEQFF. The CDR3 bases are TGTGCCAGCAGCGCCCGGACAGGGACCAACAATGAGCAGTTCTTC.

The chain couples TRBV20-1 to TRBJ2-7, with 10 nucleotides matching TRBD2. There are 14 residues in the CDR3. Losses at the gene ends were 6 bases for V and 3 bases for J; bases not matched to a gene: 8. The germline CDR1 and CDR2 sequences are DFQATT and SNEGSKA (reference sequence). The CDR3 DNA reads as TGCAGTGCCAAAGGACTAGCGGTGGACTACGAGCAGTACTTC. Protein: CSAKGLAVDYEQYF.

This clonotype was seen at least ten times. This chain uses TRBV7-2 with TRBJ2-1, with a weak D call TRBD2 (6 bases). This CDR3 has 15 amino acids. V lost 0 bases and J 4 bases, leaving 10 bases between the germline ends. Per the germline V gene, CDR1 is SGHTA and CDR2 is FQGNSA. The CDR3 sequence: CASSLAGGRYNEQFF. CDR3 coding DNA: TGTGCCAGCAGCTTAGCGGGAGGACGATACAATGAGCAGTTCTTC.

This clonotype was seen repeatedly, ten times or more. This rearrangement joins TRBV3-1 to TRBJ2-7, with unresolved D. The V gene lost 0 bases and the J gene lost 3 bases, with 9 bases spanning the gap. Germline values: CDR1 LGHDT, CDR2 YNNKEL (reference sequence). This CDR3 is 14 amino acids long. CDR3 in amino acids: CASSQDWGYYEQYF. CDR3 nucleotide sequence: TGTGCCAGCAGCCAAGATTGGGGTTACTACGAGCAGTACTTC.

This clonotype came up a few times. The CDR3 DNA reads TGTGCCAGCAGCGGGGAGGGGGGGCGCACTGAAGCTTTCTTT. Translation: CASSGEGGRTEAFF. The V call is TRBV7-8, the J call TRBJ1-1, with a tentative D call TRBD1 (6 bases). CDR3 size: 14 residues. Germline V gene data show CDR1 as SGHVS and CDR2 as FQNEAQ. V was shortened by 5 bases and J by 4 bases, with 14 bases between the two germline ends.

The J gene is TRBJ1-4, the V gene TRBV6-2 or TRBV6-3; tentative D call: TRBD1 (6 bases). Trimming shortened V by 5 bases and J by 3 bases, and 16 bases separated the two germline ends. CDR3 length equals 16 residues. Germline CDR1 is MNHEY and CDR2 is SVGEGT. The CDR3 region has the DNA TGTGCCAGCAGTGGTGGGGGCGGCGAGGCTAATGAAAAACTGTTTTTT. Translation gives CASSGGGGEANEKLFF.

This clonotype has a count of ten or more. This chain joins TRBV7-2 and TRBJ2-2; D remains ambiguous. The germline CDR1 and CDR2 sequences are SGHTA and FQGNSA. The CDR3 contains 14 residues. Between the trimmed V and J ends, which lost 4 bases and 2 bases, there was a span of 8 bases. The CDR3 is CASSSHRNTGELFF. DNA for the CDR3: TGTGCCAGCAGCTCGCACAGAAACACCGGGGAGCTGTTTTTT.

J is TRBJ2-6 and V is TRBV7-6; possibly TRBD1 for D (5 bases). The length of the CDR3 is 14 residues. Germline CDR1 SGHVS, CDR2 FNYEAQ. V lost 5 bases to trimming and J lost 6 bases, with 11 bases between them. The CDR3 sequence: CASSRGILANVLTF. The CDR3 DNA is TGTGCCAGCAGCAGGGGAATATTGGCCAACGTCCTGACTTTC.

This clonotype was seen only a few times. This chain connects TRBV5-1 to TRBJ2-2, with D unclear. Between the trimmed V and J ends, which lost 4 bases and 4 bases, there was a span of 8 bases. The germline V gene has CDR1 SGHRS and CDR2 YFSETQ. This CDR3 comprises 13 residues. This chain's CDR3 is CASSRTVTGELFF. CDR3 nucleotide sequence: TGCGCCAGCAGCCGGACGGTCACCGGGGAGCTGTTTTTT.

The J gene is TRBJ2-7, the V gene TRBV7-9, with D perhaps matching TRBD2 (5 bases). Trimming removed 4 bases from V and 0 bases from J, with 10 bases in between. Germline lookup yields CDR1 SEHNR and CDR2 FQNEAQ (reference sequence). The CDR3 runs to 14 residues. The CDR3 DNA reads as TGTGCCAGCAGCTCCATGAGGGACTCCTACGAGCAGTACTTC. It encodes CASSSMRDSYEQYF. Combining the CDR3 with reference TRBV7-9 and TRBJ2-7 gives the whole variable domain DTGVSQNPRHKITKRGQNVTFRCDPISEHNRLYWYRQTLGQGPEFLTYFQNEAQLEKSRLLSDRFSAERPKGSFSTLEIQRTEQGDSAMYLCASSSMRDSYEQYFGPGTRLTVT.

This clonotype was recorded many times. The chain links TRBV30 to TRBJ2-2, with TRBD1 matching 10 bases. With 6 bases clipped from V and 1 base from J, the junction kept 2 bases outside the gene matches. This CDR3 is 14 amino acids long. Germline CDR1 and CDR2: GTSNPN and SVGIG (reference sequence). CDR3 residues: CACGQGVNTGELFF. The DNA for the CDR3 is TGTGCCTGCGGACAGGGGGTGAACACCGGGGAGCTGTTTTTT.